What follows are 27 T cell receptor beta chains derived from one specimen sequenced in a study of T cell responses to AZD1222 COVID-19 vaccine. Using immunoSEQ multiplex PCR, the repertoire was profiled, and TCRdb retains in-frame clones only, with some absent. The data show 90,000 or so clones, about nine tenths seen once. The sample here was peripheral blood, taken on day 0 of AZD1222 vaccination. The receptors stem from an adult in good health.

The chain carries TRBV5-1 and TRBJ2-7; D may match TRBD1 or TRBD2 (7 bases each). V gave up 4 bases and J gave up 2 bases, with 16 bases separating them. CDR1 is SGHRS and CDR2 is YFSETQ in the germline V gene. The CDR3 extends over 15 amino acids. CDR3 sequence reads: CASSPGGTTPYEQYF. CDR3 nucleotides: TGCGCCAGCAGCCCAGGGGGGACTACTCCCTACGAGCAGTACTTC. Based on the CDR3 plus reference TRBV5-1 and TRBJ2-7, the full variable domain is KAGVTQTPRYLIKTRGQQVTLSCSPISGHRSVSWYQQTPGQGLQFLFEYFSETQRNKGNFPGRFSGRQFSNSRSEMNVSTLELGDSALYLCASSPGGTTPYEQYFGPGTRLTVT.

DNA of the CDR3: TGTGCCAGCAGCCTCAGGGTCAAGCGAACACCCTACGAGCAGTACTTC. Residues: CASSLRVKRTPYEQYF. The chain joins TRBV5-8 to TRBJ2-7; D perhaps matches TRBD1 (5 bases). The CDR3 covers 16 residues. The V and J ends lost 4 bases and 2 bases respectively, with 19 bases between them. Looked up from germline, CDR1 is SGHTS and CDR2 is YDEGEE.

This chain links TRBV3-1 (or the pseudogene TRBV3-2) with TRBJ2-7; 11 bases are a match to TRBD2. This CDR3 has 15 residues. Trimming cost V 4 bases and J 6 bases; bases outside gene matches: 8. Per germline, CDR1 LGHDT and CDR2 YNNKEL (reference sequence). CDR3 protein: CASSRTLAGVSEQYF. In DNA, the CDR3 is TGTGCCAGCAGCCGAACACTAGCGGGAGTCAGCGAGCAGTACTTC.

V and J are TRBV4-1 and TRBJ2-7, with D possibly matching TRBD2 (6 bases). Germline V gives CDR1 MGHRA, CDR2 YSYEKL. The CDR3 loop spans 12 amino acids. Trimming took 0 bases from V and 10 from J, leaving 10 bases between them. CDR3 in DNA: TGCGCCAGCAGCCAAGAGGGAGGCAAACAGTACTTC. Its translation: CASSQEGGKQYF.

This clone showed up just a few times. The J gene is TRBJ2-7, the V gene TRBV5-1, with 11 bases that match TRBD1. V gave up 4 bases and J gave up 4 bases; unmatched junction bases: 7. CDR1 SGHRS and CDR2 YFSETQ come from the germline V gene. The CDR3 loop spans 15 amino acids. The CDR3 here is CASSRGDRGFYEQYF. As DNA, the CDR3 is TGCGCCAGCAGCCGAGGGGACAGGGGGTTTTACGAGCAGTACTTC.

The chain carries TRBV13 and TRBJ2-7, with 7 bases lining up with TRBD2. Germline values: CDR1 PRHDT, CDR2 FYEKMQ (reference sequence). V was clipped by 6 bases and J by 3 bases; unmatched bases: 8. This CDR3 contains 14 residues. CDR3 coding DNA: TGTGCCAGCAGGCCCTGGGAGGGGTTCTACGAGCAGTACTTC. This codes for CASRPWEGFYEQYF. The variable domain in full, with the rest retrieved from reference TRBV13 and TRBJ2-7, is AAGVIQSPRHLIKEKRETATLKCYPIPRHDTVYWYQQGPGQDPQFLISFYEKMQSDKGSIPDRFSAQQFSDYHSELNMSSLELGDSALYFCASRPWEGFYEQYFGPGTRLTVT.

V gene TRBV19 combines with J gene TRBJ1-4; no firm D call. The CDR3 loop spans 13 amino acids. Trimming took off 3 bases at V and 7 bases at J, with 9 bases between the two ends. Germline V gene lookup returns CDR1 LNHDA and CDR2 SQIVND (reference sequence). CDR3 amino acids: CASSINSGEKLFF. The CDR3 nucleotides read TGTGCCAGTAGTATTAACAGTGGTGAAAAACTGTTTTTT.

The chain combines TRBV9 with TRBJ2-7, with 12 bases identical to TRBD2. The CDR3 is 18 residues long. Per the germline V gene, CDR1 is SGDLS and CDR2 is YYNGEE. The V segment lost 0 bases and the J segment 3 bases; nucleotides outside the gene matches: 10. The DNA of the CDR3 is TGTGCCAGCAGCGTAGGTCTGGACCCGACTAGCGGGAGCTACGAGCAGTACTTC. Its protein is CASSVGLDPTSGSYEQYF.

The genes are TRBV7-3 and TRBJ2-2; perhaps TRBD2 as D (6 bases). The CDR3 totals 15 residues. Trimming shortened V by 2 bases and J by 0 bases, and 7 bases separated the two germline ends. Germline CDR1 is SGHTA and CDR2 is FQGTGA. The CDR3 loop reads CASSLAGTNTGELFF. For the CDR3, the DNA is TGTGCCAGCAGCTTAGCGGGGACGAACACCGGGGAGCTGTTTTTT. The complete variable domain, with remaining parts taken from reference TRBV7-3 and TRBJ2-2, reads GAGVSQTPSNKVTEKGKYVELRCDPISGHTALYWYRQSLGQGPEFLIYFQGTGAADDSGLPNDRFFAVRPEGSVSTLKIQRTERGDSAVYLCASSLAGTNTGELFFGEGSRLTVL.

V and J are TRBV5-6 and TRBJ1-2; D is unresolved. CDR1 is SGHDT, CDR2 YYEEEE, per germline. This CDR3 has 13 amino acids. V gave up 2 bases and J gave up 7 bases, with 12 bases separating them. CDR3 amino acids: CASSFPGLPGYTF. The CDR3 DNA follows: TGTGCCAGCAGCTTTCCGGGTCTCCCTGGCTACACCTTC.

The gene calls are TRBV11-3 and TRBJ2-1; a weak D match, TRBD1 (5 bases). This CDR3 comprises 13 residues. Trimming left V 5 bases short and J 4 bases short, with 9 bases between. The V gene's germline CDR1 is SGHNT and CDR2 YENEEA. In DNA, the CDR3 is TGTGCCAGCAGCCAGGGTTCGTACAATGAGCAGTTCTTC. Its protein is CASSQGSYNEQFF.

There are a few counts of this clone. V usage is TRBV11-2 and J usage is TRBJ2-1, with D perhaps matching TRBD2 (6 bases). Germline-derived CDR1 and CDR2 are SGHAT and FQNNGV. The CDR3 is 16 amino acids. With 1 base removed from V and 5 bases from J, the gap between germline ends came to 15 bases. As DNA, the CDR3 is TGTGCCAGCAGCTTAGTCTTTGGGAGGATAGACAATGAGCAGTTCTTC. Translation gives CASSLVFGRIDNEQFF.

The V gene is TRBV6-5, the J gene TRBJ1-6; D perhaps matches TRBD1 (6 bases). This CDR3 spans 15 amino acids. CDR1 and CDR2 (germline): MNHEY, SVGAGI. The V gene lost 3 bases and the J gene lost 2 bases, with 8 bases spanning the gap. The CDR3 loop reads CASSYDRTYNSPLHF. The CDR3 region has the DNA TGTGCCAGCAGTTATGACAGGACCTATAATTCACCCCTCCACTTT.

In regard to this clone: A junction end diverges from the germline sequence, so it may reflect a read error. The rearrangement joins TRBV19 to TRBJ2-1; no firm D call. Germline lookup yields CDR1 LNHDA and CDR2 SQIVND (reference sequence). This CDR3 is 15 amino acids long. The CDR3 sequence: CASSPDSSYYIEQFF. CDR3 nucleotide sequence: TGTGCCAGTAGCCCAGACTCGTCTTACTACATTGAGCAGTTCTTC.

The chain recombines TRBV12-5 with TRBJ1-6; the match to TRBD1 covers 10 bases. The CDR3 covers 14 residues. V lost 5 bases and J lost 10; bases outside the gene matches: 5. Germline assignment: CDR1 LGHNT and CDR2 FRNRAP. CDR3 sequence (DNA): TGTGCTAGTGGTAGACAGGGGGCAAACTCACCCCTCCACTTT. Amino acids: CASGRQGANSPLHF.

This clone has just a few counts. The chain's CDR3 is CASSEVLAGGPIDYEQYF. CDR3 in DNA: TGTGCCAGCAGTGAAGTTCTAGCGGGAGGGCCTATAGACTACGAGCAGTACTTC. V gene TRBV2 combines with J gene TRBJ2-7; TRBD2 matches at 12 bases. This CDR3 has 18 residues. V was pared by 1 base and J by 3 bases, with 10 bases of the junction left unmatched. Germline CDR1 SNHLY, CDR2 FYNNEI. Full variable domain (remainder filled in from reference TRBV2 and TRBJ2-7): EPEVTQTPSHQVTQMGQEVILRCVPISNHLYFYWYRQILGQKVEFLVSFYNNEISEKSEIFDDQFSVERPDGSNFTLKIRSTKLEDSAMYFCASSEVLAGGPIDYEQYFGPGTRLTVT.

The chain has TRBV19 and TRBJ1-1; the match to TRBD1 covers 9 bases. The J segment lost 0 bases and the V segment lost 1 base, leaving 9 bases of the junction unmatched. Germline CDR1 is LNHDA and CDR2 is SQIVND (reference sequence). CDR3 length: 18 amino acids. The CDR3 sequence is CASSIGPGQGLMNTEAFF. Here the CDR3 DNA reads TGTGCCAGTAGTATAGGGCCGGGACAGGGCCTCATGAACACTGAAGCTTTCTTT.

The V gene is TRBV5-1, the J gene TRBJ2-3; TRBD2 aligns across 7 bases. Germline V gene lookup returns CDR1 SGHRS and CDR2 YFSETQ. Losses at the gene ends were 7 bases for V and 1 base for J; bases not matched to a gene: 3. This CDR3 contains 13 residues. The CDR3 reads CASGLAGTDTQYF. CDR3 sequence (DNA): TGCGCCAGCGGGCTAGCGGGCACAGATACGCAGTATTTT. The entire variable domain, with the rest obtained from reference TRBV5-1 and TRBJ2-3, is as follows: KAGVTQTPRYLIKTRGQQVTLSCSPISGHRSVSWYQQTPGQGLQFLFEYFSETQRNKGNFPGRFSGRQFSNSRSEMNVSTLELGDSALYLCASGLAGTDTQYFGPGTRLTVL.

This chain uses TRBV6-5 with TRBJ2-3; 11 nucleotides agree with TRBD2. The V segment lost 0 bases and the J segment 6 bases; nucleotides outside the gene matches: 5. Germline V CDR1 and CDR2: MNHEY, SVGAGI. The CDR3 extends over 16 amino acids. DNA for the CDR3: TGTGCCAGCAGTTACTCCTTAGCGGGGGGGGAGGATACGCAGTATTTT. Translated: CASSYSLAGGEDTQYF.

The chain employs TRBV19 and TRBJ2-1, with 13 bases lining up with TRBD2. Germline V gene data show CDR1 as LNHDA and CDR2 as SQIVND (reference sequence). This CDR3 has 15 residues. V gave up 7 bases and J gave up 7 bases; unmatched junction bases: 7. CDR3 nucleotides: TGTGCCAGTAACCCGGGACTAGCGGGATTAAATGAGCAGTTCTTC. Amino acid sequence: CASNPGLAGLNEQFF.

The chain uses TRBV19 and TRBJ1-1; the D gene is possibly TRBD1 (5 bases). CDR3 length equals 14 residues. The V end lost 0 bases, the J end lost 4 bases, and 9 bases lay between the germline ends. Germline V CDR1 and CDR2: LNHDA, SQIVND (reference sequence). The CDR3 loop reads CASSIDKRGTEAFF. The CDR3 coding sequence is TGTGCCAGTAGTATAGACAAAAGGGGCACTGAAGCTTTCTTT. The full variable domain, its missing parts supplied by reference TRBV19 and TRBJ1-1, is DGGITQSPKYLFRKEGQNVTLSCEQNLNHDAMYWYRQDPGQGLRLIYYSQIVNDFQKGDIAEGYSVSREKKESFPLTVTSAQKNPTAFYLCASSIDKRGTEAFFGQGTRLTVV.

CDR3 protein: CASSPGLRELFF. The CDR3, as DNA: TGCGCCAGCAGCCCGGGGCTCAGGGAGCTGTTTTTT. The rearrangement joins TRBV4-1 to TRBJ2-2; D is possibly TRBD1 or TRBD2 (5 bases each). V was cut by 4 bases and J by 9 bases, with 9 bases left in between. CDR3 length equals 12 residues. Germline CDR1 reads MGHRA; CDR2 reads YSYEKL.

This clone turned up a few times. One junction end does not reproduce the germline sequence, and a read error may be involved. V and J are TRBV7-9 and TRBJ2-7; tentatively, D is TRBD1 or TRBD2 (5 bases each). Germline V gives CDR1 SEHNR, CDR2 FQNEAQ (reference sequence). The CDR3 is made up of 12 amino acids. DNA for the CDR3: TGTGCCAGCAGCTTGACTCCGGGACGGAGGACTTTC. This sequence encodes CASSLTPGRRTF. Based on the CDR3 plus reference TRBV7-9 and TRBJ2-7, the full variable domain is DTGVSQNPRHKITKRGQNVTFRCDPISEHNRLYWYRQTLGQGPEFLTYFQNEAQLEKSRLLSDRFSAERPKGSFSTLEIQRTEQGDSAMYLCASSLTPGRRTFGPGTRLTVT.

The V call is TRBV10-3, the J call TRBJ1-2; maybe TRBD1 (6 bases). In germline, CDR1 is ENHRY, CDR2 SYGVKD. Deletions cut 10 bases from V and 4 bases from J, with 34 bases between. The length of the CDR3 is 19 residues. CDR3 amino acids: CATRDQGVFGPRGFYGYTF. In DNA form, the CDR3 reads TGTGCCACCCGCGACCAGGGAGTCTTTGGCCCCAGGGGTTTCTATGGCTACACCTTC.

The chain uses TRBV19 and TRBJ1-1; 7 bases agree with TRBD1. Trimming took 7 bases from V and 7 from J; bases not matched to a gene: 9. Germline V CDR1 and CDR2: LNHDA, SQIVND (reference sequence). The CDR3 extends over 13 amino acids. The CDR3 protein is CASKLVGQSEAFF. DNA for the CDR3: TGTGCCAGTAAATTAGTGGGACAGAGTGAAGCTTTCTTT.

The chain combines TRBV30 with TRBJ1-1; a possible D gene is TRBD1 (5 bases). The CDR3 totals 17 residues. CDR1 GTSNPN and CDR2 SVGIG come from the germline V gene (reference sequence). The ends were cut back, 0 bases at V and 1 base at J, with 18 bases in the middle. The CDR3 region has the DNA TGTGCCTGGAGTGTACGGGTCGTTGGGGACCGGAACACTGAAGCTTTCTTT. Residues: CAWSVRVVGDRNTEAFF.

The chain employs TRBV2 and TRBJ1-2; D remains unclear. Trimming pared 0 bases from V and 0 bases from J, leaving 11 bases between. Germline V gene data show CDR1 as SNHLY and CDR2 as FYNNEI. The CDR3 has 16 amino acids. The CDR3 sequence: CASSEALFVANYGYTF. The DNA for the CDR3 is TGTGCCAGCAGTGAAGCGCTCTTTGTTGCTAACTATGGCTACACCTTC.